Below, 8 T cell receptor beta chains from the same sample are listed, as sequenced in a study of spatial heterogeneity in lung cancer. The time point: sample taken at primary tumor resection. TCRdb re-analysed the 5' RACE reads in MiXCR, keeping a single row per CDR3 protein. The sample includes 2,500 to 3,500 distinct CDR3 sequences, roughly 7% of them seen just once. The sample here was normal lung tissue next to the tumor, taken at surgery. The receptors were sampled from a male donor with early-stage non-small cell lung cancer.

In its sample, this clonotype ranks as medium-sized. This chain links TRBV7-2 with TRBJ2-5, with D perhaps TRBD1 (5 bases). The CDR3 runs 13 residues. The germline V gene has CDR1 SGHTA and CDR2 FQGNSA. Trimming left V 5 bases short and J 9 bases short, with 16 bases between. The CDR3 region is CASSPQAQGAQYF. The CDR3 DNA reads TGTGCCAGCAGCCCCCAGGCCCAAGGGGCCCAGTACTTC.

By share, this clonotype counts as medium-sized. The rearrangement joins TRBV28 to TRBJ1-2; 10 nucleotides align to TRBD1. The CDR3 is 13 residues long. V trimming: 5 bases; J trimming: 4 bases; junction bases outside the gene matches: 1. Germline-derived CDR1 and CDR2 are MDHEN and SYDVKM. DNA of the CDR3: TGTGCCAGCAGTCGGACAGGGGGCTATGGCTACACCTTC. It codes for CASSRTGGYGYTF.

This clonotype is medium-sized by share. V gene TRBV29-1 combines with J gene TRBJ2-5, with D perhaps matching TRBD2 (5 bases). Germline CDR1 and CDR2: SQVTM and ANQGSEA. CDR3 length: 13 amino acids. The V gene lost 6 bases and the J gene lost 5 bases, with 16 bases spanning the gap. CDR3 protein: CSVEKRRRETQYF. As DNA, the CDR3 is TGCAGCGTAGAAAAGCGGAGACGGGAGACCCAGTACTTC.

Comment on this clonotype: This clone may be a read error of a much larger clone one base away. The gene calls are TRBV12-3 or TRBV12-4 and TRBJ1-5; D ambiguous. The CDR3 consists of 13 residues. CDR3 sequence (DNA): TGTGCCAGCAGTTTAGGGGGAAATCAGTCCCAGCATTTT. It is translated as CASSLGGNQSQHF.

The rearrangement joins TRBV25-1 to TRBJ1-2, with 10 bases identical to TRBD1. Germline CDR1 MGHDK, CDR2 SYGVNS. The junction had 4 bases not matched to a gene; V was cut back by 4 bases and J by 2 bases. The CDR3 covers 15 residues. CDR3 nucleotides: TGTGCCAGCAGTGCAACGGGACAGGGGAACTATGGCTACACCTTC. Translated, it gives CASSATGQGNYGYTF.

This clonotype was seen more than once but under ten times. The CDR3 DNA reads TGTGCTAGTGCCGACCCGGACAGGCTAGGAGAGCAGTACTTC. It translates to CASADPDRLGEQYF. The chain recombines TRBV12-5 with TRBJ2-7, with 7 bases fitting TRBD1. The germline CDR1 and CDR2 sequences are LGHNT and FRNRAP. The CDR3 contains 14 residues. J was trimmed by 7 bases and V by 7 bases; bases with no gene match: 13. Full variable domain (outside the CDR3, taken from reference TRBV12-5 and TRBJ2-7): DARVTQTPRHKVTEMGQEVTMRCQPILGHNTVFWYRQTMMQGLELLAYFRNRAPLDDSGMPKDRFSAEMPDATLATLKIQPSEPRDSAVYFCASADPDRLGEQYFGPGTRLTVT.

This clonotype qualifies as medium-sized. The CDR3 region has the DNA TGTGCCAGCAGTTTAACAGGCCGCGGGAACATTCAGTACTTC. Amino acids: CASSLTGRGNIQYF. The rearrangement uses TRBV28 and TRBJ2-4; D is possibly TRBD1 or TRBD2 (5 bases each). The V end lost 2 bases, the J end lost 7 bases, and 12 bases lay between the germline ends. This CDR3 has 14 amino acids. CDR1 MDHEN and CDR2 SYDVKM come from the germline V gene. Complete variable domain (other parts from reference TRBV28 and TRBJ2-4): DVKVTQSSRYLVKRTGEKVFLECVQDMDHENMFWYRQDPGLGLRLIYFSYDVKMKEKGDIPEGYSVSREKKERFSLILESASTNQTSMYLCASSLTGRGNIQYFGAGTRLSVL.

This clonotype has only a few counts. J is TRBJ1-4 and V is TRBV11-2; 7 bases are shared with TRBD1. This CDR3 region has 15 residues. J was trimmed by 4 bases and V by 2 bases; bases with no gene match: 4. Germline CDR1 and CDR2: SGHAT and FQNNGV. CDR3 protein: CASSLRRDSNEKLFF. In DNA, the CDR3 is TGTGCCAGCAGCTTACGGCGGGACAGTAATGAAAAACTGTTTTTT. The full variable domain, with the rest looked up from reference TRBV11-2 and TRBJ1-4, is EAGVAQSPRYKIIEKRQSVAFWCNPISGHATLYWYQQILGQGPKLLIQFQNNGVVDDSQLPKDRFSAERLKGVDSTLKIQPAKLEDSAVYLCASSLRRDSNEKLFFGSGTQLSVL.